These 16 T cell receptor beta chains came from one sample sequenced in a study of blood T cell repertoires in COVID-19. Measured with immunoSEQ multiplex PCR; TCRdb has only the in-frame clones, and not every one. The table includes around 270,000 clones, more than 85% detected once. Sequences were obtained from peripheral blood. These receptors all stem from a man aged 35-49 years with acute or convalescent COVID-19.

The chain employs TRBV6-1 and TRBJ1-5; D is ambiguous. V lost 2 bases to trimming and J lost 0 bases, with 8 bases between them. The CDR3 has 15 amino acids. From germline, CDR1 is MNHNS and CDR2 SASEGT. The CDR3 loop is CASSEYRYSNQPQHF. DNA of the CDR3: TGTGCCAGCAGTGAATACCGCTATAGCAATCAGCCCCAGCATTTT.

The DNA of the CDR3 is TGTGCCAGCTGGGGACAGGGGACCTCACCCCTCCACTTT. Translated: CASWGQGTSPLHF. The genes are TRBV2 and TRBJ1-6, with 10 bases matching TRBD1. The CDR3 is made up of 13 amino acids. Germline V gives CDR1 SNHLY, CDR2 FYNNEI. V dropped 8 bases and J dropped 10; count of bases not matched to a gene: 5.

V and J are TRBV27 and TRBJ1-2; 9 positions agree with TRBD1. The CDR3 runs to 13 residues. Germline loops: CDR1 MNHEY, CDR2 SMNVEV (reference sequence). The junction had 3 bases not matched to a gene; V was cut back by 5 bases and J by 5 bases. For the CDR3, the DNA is TGTGCCAGCAGTACCGGGACAGGGTATGGCTACACCTTC. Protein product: CASSTGTGYGYTF.

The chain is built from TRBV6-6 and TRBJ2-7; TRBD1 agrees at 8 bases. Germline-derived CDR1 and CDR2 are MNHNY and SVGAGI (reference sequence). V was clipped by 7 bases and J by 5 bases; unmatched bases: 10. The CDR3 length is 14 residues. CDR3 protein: CASTYRGEWNEQYF. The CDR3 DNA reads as TGTGCCAGCACCTACAGGGGGGAGTGGAACGAGCAGTACTTC.

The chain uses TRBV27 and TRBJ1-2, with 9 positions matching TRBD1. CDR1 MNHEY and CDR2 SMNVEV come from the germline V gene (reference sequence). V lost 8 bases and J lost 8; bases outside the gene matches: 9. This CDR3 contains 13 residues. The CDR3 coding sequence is TGTGCCAGCGCCGTGGGACAGGGCGGAGGCTACACCTTC. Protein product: CASAVGQGGGYTF.

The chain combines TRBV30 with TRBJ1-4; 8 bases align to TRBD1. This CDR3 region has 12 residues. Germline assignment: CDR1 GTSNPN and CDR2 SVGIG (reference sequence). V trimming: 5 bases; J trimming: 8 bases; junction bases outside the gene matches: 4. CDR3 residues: CAWLRTGEKLFF. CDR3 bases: TGTGCCTGGCTTCGGACAGGGGAAAAACTGTTTTTT.

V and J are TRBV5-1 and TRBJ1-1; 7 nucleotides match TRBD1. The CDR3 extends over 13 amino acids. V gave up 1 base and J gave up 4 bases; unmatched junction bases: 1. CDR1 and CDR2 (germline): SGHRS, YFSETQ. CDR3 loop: CASSLRQGTEAFF. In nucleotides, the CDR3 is TGCGCCAGCAGCTTGAGACAGGGCACTGAAGCTTTCTTT.

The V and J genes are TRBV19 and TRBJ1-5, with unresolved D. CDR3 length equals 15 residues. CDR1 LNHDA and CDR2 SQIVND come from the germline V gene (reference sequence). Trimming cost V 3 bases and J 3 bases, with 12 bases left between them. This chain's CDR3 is CASSIGGGFNQPQHF. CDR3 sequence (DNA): TGTGCCAGTAGTATCGGCGGTGGGTTCAATCAGCCCCAGCATTTT.

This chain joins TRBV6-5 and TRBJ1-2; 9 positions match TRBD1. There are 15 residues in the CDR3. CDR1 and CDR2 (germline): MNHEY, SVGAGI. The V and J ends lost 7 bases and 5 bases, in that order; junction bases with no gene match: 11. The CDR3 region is CASTMGDRDFYGYTF. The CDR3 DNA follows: TGTGCCAGCACCATGGGGGACAGGGACTTTTATGGCTACACCTTC.

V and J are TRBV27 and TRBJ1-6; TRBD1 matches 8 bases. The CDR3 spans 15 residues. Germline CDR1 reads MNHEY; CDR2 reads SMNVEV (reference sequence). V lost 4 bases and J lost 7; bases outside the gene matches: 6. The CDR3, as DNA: TGTGCCAGCAGTTCACTACAGGGGGGAAATTCACCCCTCCACTTT. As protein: CASSSLQGGNSPLHF.

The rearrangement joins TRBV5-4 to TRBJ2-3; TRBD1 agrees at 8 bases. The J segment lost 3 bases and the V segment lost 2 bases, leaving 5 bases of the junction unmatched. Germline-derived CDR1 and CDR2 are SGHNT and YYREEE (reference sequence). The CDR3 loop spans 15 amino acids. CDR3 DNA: TGTGCCAGCAGCTTTAGCCAGGGGGCAACAGATACGCAGTATTTT. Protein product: CASSFSQGATDTQYF.

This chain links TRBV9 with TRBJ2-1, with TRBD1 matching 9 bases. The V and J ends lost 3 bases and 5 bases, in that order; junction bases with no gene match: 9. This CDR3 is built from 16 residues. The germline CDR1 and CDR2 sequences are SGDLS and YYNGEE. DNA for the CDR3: TGTGCCAGCAGCGCCCGAGGGACAGGGTGGGACAATGAGCAGTTCTTC. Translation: CASSARGTGWDNEQFF.

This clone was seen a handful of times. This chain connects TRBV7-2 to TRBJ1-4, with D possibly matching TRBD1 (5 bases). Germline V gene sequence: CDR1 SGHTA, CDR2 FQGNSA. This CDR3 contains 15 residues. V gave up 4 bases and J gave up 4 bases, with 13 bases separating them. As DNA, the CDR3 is TGTGCCAGCAGCTCGGGACTCCCTTTTAATGAAAAACTGTTTTTT. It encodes CASSSGLPFNEKLFF.

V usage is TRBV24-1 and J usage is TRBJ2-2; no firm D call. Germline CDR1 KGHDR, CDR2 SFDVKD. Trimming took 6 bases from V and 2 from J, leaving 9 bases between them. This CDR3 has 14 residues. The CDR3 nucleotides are TGTGCCACCAGTACTCACCTTAACACCGGGGAGCTGTTTTTT. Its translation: CATSTHLNTGELFF.

The CDR3 DNA is TGTGCCAGCAGCCTAGATACAGGGGAGAACACCATATATTTT. This gives the protein CASSLDTGENTIYF. V and J are TRBV28 and TRBJ1-3, with 7 bases fitting TRBD1. The trim removed 6 bases at V and 7 bases at J, leaving 9 bases unmatched. Germline values: CDR1 MDHEN, CDR2 SYDVKM. The CDR3 covers 14 residues.

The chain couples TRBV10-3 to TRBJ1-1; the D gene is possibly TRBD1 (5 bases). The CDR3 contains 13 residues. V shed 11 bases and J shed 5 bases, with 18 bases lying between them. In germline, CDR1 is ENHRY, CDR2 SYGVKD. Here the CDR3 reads CASWRGEGTEAFF. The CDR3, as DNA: TGTGCCTCCTGGCGGGGGGAGGGGACTGAAGCTTTCTTT.